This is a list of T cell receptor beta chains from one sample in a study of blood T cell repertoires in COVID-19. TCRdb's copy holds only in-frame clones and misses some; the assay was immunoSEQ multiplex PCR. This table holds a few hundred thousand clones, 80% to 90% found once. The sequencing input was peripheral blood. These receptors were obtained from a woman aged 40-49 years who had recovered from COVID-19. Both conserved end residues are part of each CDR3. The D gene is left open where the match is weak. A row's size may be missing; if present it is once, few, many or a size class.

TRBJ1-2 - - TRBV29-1 TGCAGCGTTGGGCAGGGTCATGGCTACACCTTC CSVGQGHGYTF
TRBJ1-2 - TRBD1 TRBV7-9 TGTGCCAGCAGCTTAGAGGGGGCCGGTGGCTACACCTTC CASSLEGAGGYTF
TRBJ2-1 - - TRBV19 TGTGCCAGTAGTTCCCTCGACAGAGATGAGCAGTTCTTC CASSSLDRDEQFF
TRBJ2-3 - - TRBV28 TGTGCCAGCAGTTTTCGCTGGGCCACGCAGTATTTT CASSFRWATQYF
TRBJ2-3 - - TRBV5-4 TGTGCCAGCAGCTCGGCGGGCACAGATACGCAGTATTTT CASSSAGTDTQYF
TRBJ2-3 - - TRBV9 TGTGCCAGCAGCGTAGAGGAGGGGCTGGGCACAGATACGCAGTATTTT CASSVEEGLGTDTQYF
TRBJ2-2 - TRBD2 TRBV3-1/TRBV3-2 TGTGCCAGCAGCCAAGGGACTAGCGGGAGGCCACCGGCCGGGGAGCTGTTTTTT CASSQGTSGRPPAGELFF
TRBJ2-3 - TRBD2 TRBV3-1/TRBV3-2 TGTGCCAGCAGCCAAGGGGCTAGCGGGAGGACAGATACGCAGTATTTT CASSQGASGRTDTQYF
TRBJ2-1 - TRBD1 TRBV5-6 TGTGCCAGCAGCTTGGTACCACAGGGGGCCGACAATGAGCAGTTCTTC CASSLVPQGADNEQFF
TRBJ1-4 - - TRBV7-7 TGTGCCAGCAGCCCCTTAGGAGGGACTAATGAAAAACTGTTTTTT CASSPLGGTNEKLFF
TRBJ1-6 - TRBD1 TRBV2 TGTGCCAGCAACTACAGGGGGGAAGACAATTCACCCCTCCACTTT CASNYRGEDNSPLHF
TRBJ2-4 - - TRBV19 TGTGCCAGTAGTATAGAGGCAACAGCCCAAGGTGAAAACATTCAGTACTTC CASSIEATAQGENIQYF
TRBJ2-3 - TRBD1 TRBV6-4 TGTGCCAGCAGCGACGGACAGGGAGGCACAGATACGCAGTATTTT CASSDGQGGTDTQYF
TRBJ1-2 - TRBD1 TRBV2 TGTGCCAGCAGCGCAGGGGGAACCTATGGCTACACCTTC CASSAGGTYGYTF
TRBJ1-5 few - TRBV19 TGTGCCAGTAGTTATGGGCTCCGGCAGCCCCAGCATTTT CASSYGLRQPQHF